The 14 T cell receptor beta chains below were found in one sample sequenced in a study of spatial heterogeneity in lung cancer (dated by TCRdb to about 2019). Read against the paper, the sample's time point label means: blood at routine non-recurrence follow-up after resection. TCR sequencing used whole RNA extracted from tumor and nontumor lung tissue, or from cryopreserved PBMC samples, without cell sorting. Libraries were constructed by 5' RACE. The instrument given in TCRdb is NextSeq 500. Using fastp trimming at Q25 and MiXCR clonotype assembly, TCRdb reanalyzed the public sequencing data and kept in-frame beta chains. CDR3 protein duplicates are merged, each entry listing the most common genes and DNA. Here the sample has some 54,000 distinct CDR3 sequences; around 6.7% occur a single time. The ten largest clones capture approximately 40% of the sample. The starting material was PBMCs, obtained at follow-up. Every receptor here comes from a female donor with early-stage non-small cell lung cancer.

The chain links TRBV3-1 to TRBJ1-6; D is possibly TRBD1 (5 bases). The V end lost 0 bases, the J end lost 7 bases, and 13 bases lay between the germline ends. The V gene's germline CDR1 is LGHDT and CDR2 YNNKEL (reference sequence). The CDR3 totals 16 residues. This chain's CDR3 is CASSQDQGLGNSPLHF. CDR3 nucleotide sequence: TGTGCCAGCAGCCAAGATCAGGGTTTGGGGAATTCACCCCTCCACTTT.

The chain carries TRBV12-5 and TRBJ2-6; D unresolved. V was cut by 3 bases and J by 1 base, with 1 base left in between. The CDR3 is 13 amino acids. Germline values: CDR1 LGHNT, CDR2 FRNRAP. CDR3 region: CASGFSGANVLTF. The CDR3 region has the DNA TGTGCTAGTGGTTTTTCTGGGGCCAACGTCCTGACTTTC.

The V gene is TRBV4-1, the J gene TRBJ1-5, with D uncertain. The CDR3 loop spans 18 amino acids. V lost 0 bases to trimming and J lost 0 bases, with 15 bases between them. CDR1 is MGHRA, CDR2 YSYEKL, per germline. CDR3 region: CASSQEPRVGVSNQPQHF. The CDR3 DNA follows: TGCGCCAGCAGCCAAGAGCCGAGGGTGGGAGTTAGCAATCAGCCCCAGCATTTT.

This clonotype was detected a few times. V gene TRBV10-2 combines with J gene TRBJ2-1; maybe TRBD1 (6 bases). Per germline, CDR1 WSHSY and CDR2 SAAADI. The V and J ends lost 8 bases and 5 bases respectively, with 7 bases between them. CDR3 length: 11 residues. CDR3 region: CASAGDNEQFF. CDR3 nucleotides: TGCGCCAGCGCAGGGGACAATGAGCAGTTCTTC.

The chain joins TRBV28 to TRBJ1-6, with 9 bases that match TRBD1. V dropped 6 bases and J dropped 9; count of bases not matched to a gene: 6. The length of the CDR3 is 14 residues. Germline V gene data show CDR1 as MDHEN and CDR2 as SYDVKM. CDR3 sequence reads: CASRPGTGLSPLHF. The CDR3 bases are TGTGCCAGCAGACCCGGGACAGGGCTTTCACCCCTCCACTTT.

This clonotype was detected many times. The genes are TRBV2 and TRBJ2-7, with 8 bases identical to TRBD2. This CDR3 has 15 residues. The ends lost 6 bases at V and 9 bases at J; junction bases unmatched: 16. Germline assignment: CDR1 SNHLY and CDR2 FYNNEI. For the CDR3, the DNA is TGTGCCAGCAGAGCGGCCGGGACTCCGGCGGGGGGGCAGTACTTC. It yields the protein CASRAAGTPAGGQYF.

Of note for this clonotype: A much larger clonotype is one base distant, so this may be a read error. The chain links TRBV6-2 or TRBV6-3 to TRBJ1-1; D gene ambiguous. The germline gives CDR1 MNHEY, CDR2 SVGEGT. The CDR3 consists of 15 residues. This CDR3 reads CASSYRGLLNTKAFF. CDR3 nucleotide sequence: TGTGCCAGCAGTTATCGTGGGCTCCTGAACACTAAAGCTTTCTTT.

J is TRBJ2-2 and V is TRBV3-1; 7 bases are shared with TRBD1. This CDR3 contains 16 residues. The V gene end was trimmed by 3 bases and the J gene end by 4 bases; junction bases not matched to a gene: 8. The germline V gene has CDR1 LGHDT and CDR2 YNNKEL (reference sequence). CDR3 nucleotide sequence: TGTGCCAGCAGCCAGCGACAGGGAAGAGGCACCGGGGAGCTGTTTTTT. Its translation is CASSQRQGRGTGELFF.

The chain combines TRBV18 with TRBJ2-5, with D perhaps matching TRBD1 (6 bases). The CDR3 length is 15 residues. V lost 3 bases to trimming and J lost 2 bases, with 13 bases between them. Germline values: CDR1 KGHSH, CDR2 LQKENI. The CDR3 is CASSPVGQTQETQYF. CDR3 nucleotides: TGTGCCAGCTCACCCGTCGGACAGACGCAAGAGACCCAGTACTTC.

This clonotype occurred many times. CDR3 nucleotides: TGTGCCAGCAGTTCACAAGAGACCCAGTACTTC. Amino acids: CASSSQETQYF. This chain links TRBV12-3 or TRBV12-4 with TRBJ2-5; D uncertain. The CDR3 sequence is 11 residues long. V dropped 4 bases and J dropped 2 bases, with 2 bases sitting between them.

This clonotype occurred a few times. The J gene is TRBJ2-3, the V gene TRBV6-5, with D perhaps assigned TRBD1 or TRBD2 (5 bases each). From germline, CDR1 is MNHEY and CDR2 SVGAGI. Trimming cost V 0 bases and J 0 bases, with 19 bases left between them. CDR3 length equals 19 residues. The CDR3 here is CASSYSRGSKYTSTDTQYF. The CDR3 DNA follows: TGTGCCAGCAGTTACTCGAGGGGCAGCAAATATACTAGCACAGATACGCAGTATTTT.

The rearrangement uses TRBV20-1 and TRBJ2-2, with D possibly being TRBD1 (6 bases). The CDR3 is made up of 12 amino acids. Between the trimmed V and J ends, which lost 7 bases and 6 bases, there was a span of 12 bases. Germline V gives CDR1 DFQATT, CDR2 SNEGSKA (reference sequence). CDR3 amino acids: CSVPTGSGELFF. CDR3 DNA sequence: TGCAGTGTCCCAACAGGGTCCGGGGAGCTGTTTTTT.

This clonotype appeared a few times. J is TRBJ2-1 and V is TRBV7-2; no firm D call. Germline V lookup: CDR1 SGHTA, CDR2 FQGNSA. V lost 5 bases and J 10 bases, leaving 9 bases between the germline ends. The CDR3 has 11 residues. Here the CDR3 reads CASSQHGEQFF. The CDR3 coding sequence is TGTGCCAGCAGCCAACACGGGGAGCAGTTCTTC.

The rearrangement links TRBV7-2 to TRBJ2-7; the D gene is possibly TRBD1 (5 bases). The CDR3 is 14 amino acids. CDR1 is SGHTA and CDR2 is FQGNSA in the germline V gene. V lost 3 bases and J lost 3, with 12 bases in between. CDR3 region: CASSFQGLNYEQYF. CDR3 nucleotides: TGTGCCAGCAGCTTTCAGGGTCTTAACTACGAGCAGTACTTC.